One sample yielded the 10 T cell receptor beta chains listed below, sequenced in a study of neoadjuvant nivolumab and ipilimumab in lung cancer. This table comes from immunoSEQ multiplex PCR, and its TCRdb copy is limited to in-frame clones, with some not included. The data contain about 7,300 clones, around 85% of them singletons. Sequenced material: tumor tissue, taken after neoadjuvant nivolumab, alone or with ipilimumab, at or shortly before surgery. The receptors derive from an adult with non-small cell lung cancer.

This chain joins TRBV6-5 and TRBJ1-5, with D possibly TRBD1 on 6 matching bases. Germline CDR1 MNHEY, CDR2 SVGAGI. Trimming took 4 bases from V and 2 from J, leaving 12 bases between them. The CDR3 is 15 residues long. CDR3: CASSLQGKRNQPQHF. Written as DNA, the CDR3 is TGTGCCAGCAGTTTACAGGGAAAGCGCAATCAGCCCCAGCATTTT.

The chain carries TRBV29-1 and TRBJ1-2, with TRBD1 matching over 10 bases. V lost 4 bases and J lost 8; bases outside the gene matches: 16. There are 16 residues in the CDR3. Germline CDR1 and CDR2: SQVTM and ANQGSEA. The CDR3 bases are TGCAGCGTTGGTCCCGACAGGGGGCGCGGCTGGGGGGGCTACACCTTC. It specifies CSVGPDRGRGWGGYTF.

V and J are TRBV4-3 and TRBJ1-4; D not certain. V lost 1 base, J lost 8 bases, and 14 bases lay in between. Germline CDR1 is LGHNA and CDR2 is YSLEER. The CDR3 length is 15 residues. CDR3 nucleotide sequence: TGCGCCAGCAGCCAAGTACGAGTGTCTGGGGAAAAACTGTTTTTT. Translating it yields CASSQVRVSGEKLFF.

The chain carries TRBV30 and TRBJ1-1, with 10 positions matching TRBD1. V trimming: 2 bases; J trimming: 6 bases; junction bases outside the gene matches: 12. CDR3 length: 16 residues. Germline CDR1 reads GTSNPN; CDR2 reads SVGIG (reference sequence). CDR3 coding DNA: TGTGCCTGGAGTCCCCGGGACAGGGGTGGTACGGCTGAAGCTTTCTTT. Translation gives CAWSPRDRGGTAEAFF.

The CDR3 region has the DNA TGCAGCGTTCATGGGGGGATCACAGATACGCAGTATTTT. This codes for CSVHGGITDTQYF. The genes are TRBV29-1 and TRBJ2-3; D is possibly TRBD2 (6 bases). Germline assignment: CDR1 SQVTM and CDR2 ANQGSEA. The CDR3 is 13 residues long. With 5 bases removed from V and 2 bases from J, the gap between germline ends came to 11 bases.

The chain couples TRBV6-5 to TRBJ1-2, with D unclear. The CDR3 is made up of 16 amino acids. CDR1 and CDR2 from the germline V gene are MNHEY and SVGAGI. The ends were cut back, 0 bases at V and 2 bases at J, with 13 bases in the middle. Here the CDR3 reads CASSYSHATANYGYTF. CDR3 sequence (DNA): TGTGCCAGCAGTTACTCCCACGCGACGGCGAACTATGGCTACACCTTC.

The rearrangement joins TRBV7-2 to TRBJ2-3; 7 positions match TRBD2. Germline V CDR1 and CDR2: SGHTA, FQGNSA. The length of the CDR3 is 18 residues. The J segment lost 7 bases and the V segment lost 1 base, leaving 17 bases of the junction unmatched. The CDR3 DNA is TGTGCCAGCAGCTTAGGGCCTAGCGGCGGGGCCCGAATGAATACGCAGTATTTT. Translation: CASSLGPSGGARMNTQYF.

The rearrangement joins TRBV15 to TRBJ2-1; TRBD1 might be the D (6 bases). CDR1 and CDR2 from the germline V gene are LNHNV and YYDKDF (reference sequence). V shed 0 bases and J shed 10 bases, with 13 bases lying between them. The CDR3 has 14 residues. CDR3 in amino acids: CATSRDLTGWEQFF. In DNA, the CDR3 is TGTGCCACCAGCAGAGATCTCACAGGGTGGGAGCAGTTCTTC.

This rearrangement joins TRBV7-2 to TRBJ2-5, with 12 bases that match TRBD2. Per the germline V gene, CDR1 is SGHTA and CDR2 is FQGNSA. This CDR3 region has 15 residues. V lost 3 bases, J lost 3 bases, and 2 bases stayed unmatched. The DNA of the CDR3 is TGTGCCAGCAGCTTTACTAGCGGGGGGAAAGAGACCCAGTACTTC. This translates into CASSFTSGGKETQYF.

The chain combines TRBV12-5 with TRBJ1-1, with unresolved D. The germline gives CDR1 LGHNT, CDR2 FRNRAP. V was shortened by 3 bases and J by 5 bases, with 13 bases between the two germline ends. The CDR3 is 14 residues long. CDR3 sequence (DNA): TGTGCTAGTGGTTTTAGCACCAGAGGGACTGAAGCTTTCTTT. Residues: CASGFSTRGTEAFF.